This T cell receptor (beta chain) was sequenced during a study of beta chain features in type 1 diabetes (dated by TCRdb to the late 2010s). With respect to the entire study: No differences in mean age, gender distribution, total cell number or subset yield were found between patients and healthy donors. In the study, TCRB repertoires of sorted circulating CD4+ T cell subsets from recently diagnosed type 1 diabetes patients were compared with those of matched healthy donors. A total of 100 million to 110 million sorted cells were examined across all samples, and a strong correlation was observed between cell number per subset and RNA yield. Regulatory and stem cell-like memory subsets were obtained from only 8 patients and roughly eight healthy donors, while naive and central memory subsets were obtained from all 30 or so donors.

The entire amount of isolated RNA was reverse transcribed using the High Capacity cDNA Reverse Transcription Kit, so the sequenced TCRB transcripts were expressed ones. Deep immunoSEQ sequencing was performed on naive, central memory and regulatory T cell samples, with an average of roughly 3.6 million total reads per sample. After sorted cells were lysed in RLT buffer, RNA was extracted with DNase-treated RNeasy Micro or Mini kits, with the choice depending on cell number. Each cell subset was processed on its own to prevent cross-contamination, while patient and healthy donor samples were processed together. The immunoSEQ multiplex PCR was used to amplify TCRB sequences from cDNA, yielding 87-bp fragments that span the CDR3 region. Amplicons were sequenced on the Illumina HiSeq platform. Under the source paper's analysis protocol: Synthetic template baselines were used to correct PCR bias computationally, reads within Hamming distance 2 were collapsed, and singletons that could not be merged were discarded. Reads were aligned to IMGT to assign V, D and J genes, CDR3 length, and insertions or deletions at six rearrangement sites. Within each subset, clonotype counts were normalized to sorted cell number, and only after that were true diversity and Gini coefficients computed with the tcR R package. The overlap coefficient, calculated on TCRB nucleotide sequences, was used to measure repertoire sharing. Out-of-frame TCRB sequences from naive cells were analyzed to stand in for the pre-selection repertoire. TCRdb holds this immuneACCESS table with in-frame rearrangements only. Some clones are missing; in checked studies, unresolved V genes explain under half, and the rest has no known cause. The V and J calls and clone size come from that table; D and trimming were worked out from the DNA. The sample table contains fewer than 650,000 clones; only one count was recorded for 15% of them. The ten largest clones capture about 0.087% of the sample.

Each donor gave one peripheral blood draw, approximately 110 mL on average, collected into heparinised tubes. Using a panel that included CD45RO, CCR7, CD25, CD127, CD95 and CD27, naive, central memory, regulatory and stem cell-like memory CD4+ T cells were sorted on a BD FACSAria II. A purity above 98% was achieved for all sorted populations. PBMCs were isolated immediately by Lymphoprep density gradient centrifugation and stained directly without culture. So that batch effects would be minimized, each experiment stained and sorted samples in pairs, pairing one healthy donor with one patient. As concerns this clone: Its antigen is still unknown. Base qualities are not recorded, but no much larger clone differs from it by a single base.

Points the paper makes about the study in general: Naive, central memory and regulatory TCRB repertoires appeared to be more alike among patients than among healthy donors. Because cDNA was sequenced instead of genomic DNA, activated cells with high expression could be over-represented, although the groups did not differ in activation or CD3 levels. Because small numbers of individuals were included in the HLA sub-analyses, any influence of HLA type on TCRB rearrangement was left unresolved. Type 1 diabetes patients showed a moderate but significant shortening of TCRB CDR3 length in all four CD4+ subsets. Shorter templates might be favored by PCR, yet because patient and control samples were amplified and corrected together, any such skew would affect both groups equally. At VDJ recombination sites, type 1 diabetes patients had fewer insertions and more deleted nucleotides, which implies abnormalities in thymic rearrangement.

There are 15 amino acids in the CDR3, from cysteine to phenylalanine inclusive. Only the CDR3 DNA stays, 45 bases, in frame from base 1. V lost 2 bases and J lost 1 base, and the count of bases not matched to a germline gene is 5. Reading the germline V gene (reference sequence) gives CDR1 SGHNT and CDR2 YYREEE. The rearranged chain carries TRBV5-4 and TRBJ2-7, with TRBD1 matching 8 junction bases. The TCR sequence derives from a young man in good health. Input material: naive CD4+ T cells from blood. What this sample's cell subset or site label stands for: true naive CD4+ T cells. The DNA sequence is as follows: TGTGCCAGCAGCTTTGCAGGACAGGGTTCCTACGAGCAGTACTTC. It is translated as CASSFAGQGSYEQYF.